This passage covers 28 T cell receptor beta chains from one sample sequenced in a study of blood T cells in healthy people across ages. It was with a sample-barcoded 5' primer and a J-beta primer mix that a second PCR of about 6 to 12 cycles was run. Via MiXCR, TCRdb re-called the 5' RACE reads, giving one row per CDR3 protein. The sample carries some 670,000 distinct CDR3 sequences, 52% recorded once. Sequencing was performed on blood. The receptors come from a woman of 80 years or more in good health.

As concerns this clonotype: This sequence may be a read error, since a much larger clone differs from it by one base. J is TRBJ2-5 and V is TRBV28; either TRBD1 or TRBD2 may supply D (5 bases each). Germline V gene sequence: CDR1 MDHEN, CDR2 SYDVKM. The CDR3 is made up of 14 amino acids. The CDR3 DNA follows: TGTGTCAGCAGACGTGGGACGGCGGGAGAGACCCAGTACTTC. Its protein product is CVSRRGTAGETQYF. Based on the CDR3 plus reference TRBV28 and TRBJ2-5, the full variable domain is DVKVTQSSRYLVKRTGEKVFLECVQDMDHENMFWYRQDPGLGLRLIYFSYDVKMKEKGDIPEGYSVSREKKERFSLILESASTNQTSMYLCVSRRGTAGETQYFGPGTRLLVL.

On this clonotype itself: It may be a read error: a sequence one base away is much more abundant. The genes are TRBV15 and TRBJ1-4; D is perhaps TRBD1 (5 bases). With 1 base removed from V and 8 bases from J, the gap between germline ends came to 14 bases. This CDR3 has 15 residues. Germline V lookup: CDR1 LNHNV, CDR2 YYDKDF (reference sequence). CDR3 nucleotide sequence: TGTGCCACCAGCAGAGCCCGGGACGGTGAGGAAAAACTGTTTTTT. Translation gives CATSRARDGEEKLFF.

The table lists this clonotype with a few counts. The chain has TRBV11-2 and TRBJ2-5; no clear D gene. Germline values: CDR1 SGHAT, CDR2 FQNNGV. V was cut by 1 base and J by 2 bases, with 11 bases left in between. The CDR3 spans 15 residues. The CDR3, as DNA: TGTGCCAGCAGCTTAGTGGGCAGCCTACAAGAGACCCAGTACTTC. Amino acids: CASSLVGSLQETQYF.

This clonotype was seen just once. CDR3 in DNA: TGCAGCGTTGAATTATGGCAGGGGTATCGTCTTGGTGATGGCTACACCTTC. Its translation is CSVELWQGYRLGDGYTF. The chain joins TRBV29-1 to TRBJ1-2; D is possibly TRBD1 (6 bases). V was trimmed by 2 bases and J by 6 bases, leaving 25 bases between them. Germline assignment: CDR1 SQVTM and CDR2 ANQGSEA. The CDR3 runs to 17 residues.

This clonotype was seen at least ten times. The rearrangement links TRBV27 to TRBJ2-5; weak D call: TRBD1 (7 bases). The CDR3 runs to 17 residues. Germline loops: CDR1 MNHEY, CDR2 SMNVEV (reference sequence). V shed 2 bases and J shed 5 bases, with 21 bases lying between them. The CDR3 region is CASSLRWWDSGGETQYF. CDR3 coding DNA: TGTGCCAGCAGTTTACGGTGGTGGGACAGTGGAGGGGAGACCCAGTACTTC.

The chain uses TRBV10-3 and TRBJ2-2; 10 positions match TRBD1. V shed 9 bases, J shed 5 bases, and the junction held 6 bases outside the gene matches. Germline V CDR1 and CDR2: ENHRY, SYGVKD. This CDR3 is built from 14 residues. CDR3 protein: CAITDRGQTGELFF. The CDR3 nucleotides read TGTGCCATTACAGACAGGGGGCAAACCGGGGAGCTGTTTTTT.

The sample holds a few counts of this clonotype. V usage is TRBV7-3 and J usage is TRBJ2-2, with 7 bases aligning to TRBD1. CDR3 size: 15 residues. Germline V gene data show CDR1 as SGHTA and CDR2 as FQGTGA. The V and J ends lost 4 bases and 4 bases, in that order; junction bases with no gene match: 6. The CDR3 DNA reads as TGTGCCAGCAGCTACGACAGGGTTCCCACCGGGGAGCTGTTTTTT. Its protein is CASSYDRVPTGELFF.

Concerning this clonotype itself: This may be a read error, as it is one base from a much larger clone. CDR3 sequence: CASSSSAIVFHEQYF. In nucleotides, the CDR3 is TGTGCCAGCAGCTCCTCGGCGATAGTGTTCCATGAGCAGTACTTC. The chain is built from TRBV7-9 and TRBJ2-5; D is uncertain. This CDR3 has 15 residues. Deletions cut 4 bases from V and 11 bases from J, with 23 bases between. CDR1 and CDR2 (germline): SEHNR, FQNEAQ (reference sequence).

The chain links TRBV2 to TRBJ1-1; D call uncertain. Germline lookup yields CDR1 SNHLY and CDR2 FYNNEI. Between the trimmed V and J ends, which lost 1 base and 4 bases, there was a span of 7 bases. This CDR3 comprises 13 residues. The CDR3 coding sequence is TGTGCCAGCAGTGAAGGGGTGGTCACTGAAGCTTTCTTT. Protein product: CASSEGVVTEAFF.

In DNA form, the CDR3 reads TGTGCCAGCTCATTACAGGGGCGGCAGTACTTC. This encodes CASSLQGRQYF. The rearrangement joins TRBV28 to TRBJ2-4, with 7 nucleotides matching TRBD1. In germline, CDR1 is MDHEN, CDR2 SYDVKM. V dropped 8 bases and J dropped 13; count of bases not matched to a gene: 8. This CDR3 region has 11 residues.

This clonotype has ten or more counts. V gene TRBV12-3 or TRBV12-4 combines with J gene TRBJ2-3; possibly TRBD2 for D (7 bases). This CDR3 contains 13 residues. Trimming pared 3 bases from V and 9 bases from J, leaving 13 bases between. The CDR3 coding sequence is TGTGCCAGCAGTTTCGGGGGGCACGAAACGCAGTATTTT. Its translation is CASSFGGHETQYF.

This clonotype was recorded many times. The chain links TRBV27 to TRBJ1-2, with D possibly TRBD1 on 5 matching bases. This CDR3 has 15 amino acids. V gave up 3 bases and J gave up 1 base, with 12 bases separating them. Germline assignment: CDR1 MNHEY and CDR2 SMNVEV (reference sequence). The CDR3 loop reads CASSFQGRDNYGYTF. The CDR3, as DNA: TGTGCCAGCAGTTTCCAGGGACGGGATAACTATGGCTACACCTTC.

The chain links TRBV7-8 to TRBJ2-5; 8 bases match TRBD2. Trimming removed 5 bases from V and 5 bases from J; junction bases left unmatched: 4. The CDR3 covers 13 residues. Germline CDR1 and CDR2: SGHVS and FQNEAQ. CDR3 in amino acids: CASSRRLAETQYF. DNA of the CDR3: TGTGCCAGCAGCCGCCGACTAGCGGAGACCCAGTACTTC.

V is TRBV4-3 and J is TRBJ2-4; the D gene is possibly TRBD1 (7 bases). The CDR3 runs 17 residues. V was trimmed by 0 bases and J by 0 bases, leaving 12 bases between them. Germline values: CDR1 LGHNA, CDR2 YSLEER. The CDR3 nucleotides are TGCGCCAGCAGCCAAGATCAGGGGGGACTAGCCAAAAACATTCAGTACTTC. This codes for CASSQDQGGLAKNIQYF.

This clonotype occurred once. This chain links TRBV12-3 or TRBV12-4 with TRBJ1-1, with 8 bases fitting TRBD1. J gave up 6 bases and V 6 bases, and 6 bases lay outside the gene matches. The CDR3 consists of 13 residues. The CDR3 DNA is TGTGCCAGCAGAGGACAGGGAGGGGCTGAAGCTTTCTTT. Translating gives CASRGQGGAEAFF.

This clonotype was seen a handful of times. The genes are TRBV6-2 or TRBV6-3 and TRBJ2-2, with D tentatively TRBD2 (5 bases). The CDR3 has 15 residues. From germline, CDR1 is MNHEY and CDR2 SVGEGT. V was cut by 9 bases and J by 3 bases, with 17 bases left in between. CDR3 in amino acids: CASVNPLEYTGELFF. The CDR3 DNA reads as TGTGCCAGTGTAAACCCACTAGAGTACACCGGGGAGCTGTTTTTT.

The V gene is TRBV25-1, the J gene TRBJ2-5, with 7 nucleotides matching TRBD1. Germline V lookup: CDR1 MGHDK, CDR2 SYGVNS. Trimming removed 5 bases from V and 5 bases from J; junction bases left unmatched: 5. CDR3 length: 13 residues. As DNA, the CDR3 is TGTGCCAGCAGTCCCACAGGGGTGGAGACCCAGTACTTC. It is translated as CASSPTGVETQYF.

In its sample, this clonotype was seen a few times. The J gene is TRBJ2-7, the V gene TRBV3-1; D not resolved. Germline CDR1 and CDR2: LGHDT and YNNKEL (reference sequence). V was pared by 1 base and J by 6 bases, with 4 bases between. This CDR3 spans 11 amino acids. The CDR3 coding sequence is TGTGCCAGCAGCCAAGCTTGCGAGCAGTACTTC. Protein product: CASSQACEQYF.

This clonotype has only one observation. One end of the junction does not line up with germline, which may come from a read error. The chain employs TRBV29-1 and TRBJ2-5; 12 positions agree with TRBD1. The CDR3 runs 14 residues. Germline CDR1 SQVTM, CDR2 ANQGSEA. CDR3 in amino acids: CSVRDRGLQEAQYF. The CDR3 coding sequence is TGCAGCGTAAGGGACAGGGGGCTACAAGAGGCCCAGTACTTT.

Remarks on this clonotype: A much more abundant neighbour one base away suggests this may be a read error. V usage is TRBV5-1 and J usage is TRBJ2-5; tentative D call: TRBD1 (6 bases). The V gene's germline CDR1 is SGHRS and CDR2 YFSETQ. The CDR3 contains 15 residues. V was cut by 3 bases and J by 11 bases, with 23 bases left in between. The CDR3 protein is CASSWDAGARQGQYF. The CDR3 DNA follows: TGCGCCAGCAGCTGGGACGCCGGGGCACGTCAGGGGCAGTACTTC.

The J gene is TRBJ2-5, the V gene TRBV7-7; 12 positions agree with TRBD2. CDR1 is SSHAT and CDR2 is FNYEAQ in the germline V gene (reference sequence). There are 16 residues in the CDR3. The trim removed 1 base at V and 5 bases at J, leaving 5 bases unmatched. The CDR3 loop reads CASSLGLAGAGETQYF. The CDR3 nucleotides are TGTGCCAGCAGCTTAGGACTAGCGGGAGCTGGGGAGACCCAGTACTTC.

In this sample, this clonotype turned up many times. The chain employs TRBV7-9 and TRBJ2-4; 7 bases map to TRBD2. Trimming removed 4 bases from V and 8 bases from J; junction bases left unmatched: 14. Germline V lookup: CDR1 SEHNR, CDR2 FQNEAQ (reference sequence). This CDR3 contains 16 residues. The CDR3 nucleotides read TGTGCCAGCAGCTCCCGAGTAGCGGGCCGGTTTGACATTCAGTACTTC. Protein product: CASSSRVAGRFDIQYF. The entire variable domain, with the rest obtained from reference TRBV7-9 and TRBJ2-4, is as follows: DTGVSQNPRHKITKRGQNVTFRCDPISEHNRLYWYRQTLGQGPEFLTYFQNEAQLEKSRLLSDRFSAERPKGSFSTLEIQRTEQGDSAMYLCASSSRVAGRFDIQYFGAGTRLSVL.

The chain combines TRBV7-2 with TRBJ2-7, with TRBD2 matching over 9 bases. The CDR3 length is 15 residues. Trimming at V came to 1 base and at J to 5 bases, leaving 6 bases not matched to a gene. The germline V gene has CDR1 SGHTA and CDR2 FQGNSA. CDR3 loop: CASSLVPSGTDEQYF. CDR3 bases: TGTGCCAGCAGCTTAGTCCCTAGCGGGACCGACGAGCAGTACTTC.

This clonotype has a single count. A read error may account for a junction end that differs from germline. The chain employs TRBV6-1 and TRBJ2-3; D not certain. CDR3 length equals 12 residues. Germline values: CDR1 MNHNS, CDR2 SASEGT. This chain's CDR3 is CASREVADTQYF. The CDR3 nucleotides read TGTGCCAGCAGGGAAGTGGCAGATACGCAGTATTTT.

This sequence joins TRBV7-2 and TRBJ2-2; D gene unclear. Germline V gene data show CDR1 as SGHTA and CDR2 as FQGNSA. V was trimmed by 3 bases and J by 6 bases, leaving 14 bases between them. This CDR3 comprises 15 residues. The CDR3 loop reads CASSFSGAFPGELFF. The CDR3 nucleotides read TGTGCCAGCAGCTTTTCAGGTGCTTTCCCCGGGGAGCTGTTTTTT.

This clonotype was detected many times. The V and J genes are TRBV2 and TRBJ2-3; 8 bases map to TRBD2. This CDR3 spans 15 amino acids. After removal of 11 bases from V and 3 bases from J, the junction contained 13 bases not matched to a gene. Per germline, CDR1 SNHLY and CDR2 FYNNEI. In DNA form, the CDR3 reads TGTGCCGGACGGACTAGCCGAGTTCGAACAGATACGCAGTATTTT. Translation: CAGRTSRVRTDTQYF.

The gene calls are TRBV27 and TRBJ2-7; D uncertain. Germline V lookup: CDR1 MNHEY, CDR2 SMNVEV (reference sequence). V shed 5 bases and J shed 6 bases, with 14 bases lying between them. CDR3 length equals 13 residues. In DNA form, the CDR3 reads TGTGCCAGCAGTCATCCTCGGCTGGTCGAGCAGTACTTC. It specifies CASSHPRLVEQYF.

The chain combines TRBV3-1 with TRBJ2-1; D is unresolved. Germline V gene lookup returns CDR1 LGHDT and CDR2 YNNKEL (reference sequence). With 0 bases removed from V and 6 bases from J, the gap between germline ends came to 6 bases. The CDR3 contains 13 residues. CDR3 in amino acids: CASSQDRCNEQFF. Written as DNA, the CDR3 is TGTGCCAGCAGCCAAGATAGGTGCAATGAGCAGTTCTTC.